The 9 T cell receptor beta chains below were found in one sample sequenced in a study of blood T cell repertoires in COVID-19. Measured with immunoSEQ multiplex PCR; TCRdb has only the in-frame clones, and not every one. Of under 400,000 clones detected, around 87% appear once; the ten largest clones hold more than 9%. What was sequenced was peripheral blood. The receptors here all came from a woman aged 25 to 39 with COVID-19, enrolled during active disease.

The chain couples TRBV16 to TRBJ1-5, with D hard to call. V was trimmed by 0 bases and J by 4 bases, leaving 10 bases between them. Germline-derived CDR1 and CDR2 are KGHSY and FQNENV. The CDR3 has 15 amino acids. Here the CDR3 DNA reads TGTGCCAGCAGCCAATCAACAGAGAGTAATCAGCCCCAGCATTTT. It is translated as CASSQSTESNQPQHF.

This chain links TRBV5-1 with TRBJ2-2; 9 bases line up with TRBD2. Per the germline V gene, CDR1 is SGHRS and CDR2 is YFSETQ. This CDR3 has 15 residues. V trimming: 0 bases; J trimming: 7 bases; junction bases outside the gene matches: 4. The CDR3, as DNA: TGCGCCAGCAGCTTGGCCAGCGGGAGGATCGGGGAGCTGTTTTTT. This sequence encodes CASSLASGRIGELFF.

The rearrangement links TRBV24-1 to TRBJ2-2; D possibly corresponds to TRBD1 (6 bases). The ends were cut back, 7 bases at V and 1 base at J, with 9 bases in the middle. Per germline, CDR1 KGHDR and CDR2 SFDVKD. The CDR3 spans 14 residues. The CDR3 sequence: CATRDRQNTGELFF. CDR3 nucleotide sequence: TGTGCCACCAGGGACAGACAGAACACCGGGGAGCTGTTTTTT.

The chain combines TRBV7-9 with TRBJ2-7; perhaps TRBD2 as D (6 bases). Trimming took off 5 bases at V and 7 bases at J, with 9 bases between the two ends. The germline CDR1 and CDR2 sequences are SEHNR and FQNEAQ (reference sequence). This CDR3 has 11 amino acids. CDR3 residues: CASSLRGEQYF. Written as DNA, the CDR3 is TGTGCCAGCAGCCTCCGGGGGGAGCAGTACTTC.

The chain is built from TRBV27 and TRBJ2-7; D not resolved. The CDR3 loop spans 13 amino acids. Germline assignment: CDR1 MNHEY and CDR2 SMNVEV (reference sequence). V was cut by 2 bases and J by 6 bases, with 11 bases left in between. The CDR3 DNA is TGTGCCAGCAGTTTAAGCCCCTTTTTCGAGCAGTACTTC. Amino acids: CASSLSPFFEQYF.

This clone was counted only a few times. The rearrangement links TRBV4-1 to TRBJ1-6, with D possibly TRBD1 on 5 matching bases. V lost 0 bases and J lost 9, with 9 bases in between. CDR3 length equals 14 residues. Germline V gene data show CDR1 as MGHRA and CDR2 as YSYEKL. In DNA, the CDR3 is TGCGCCAGCAGCCAAGACAGGGAAAGTTCACCCCTCCACTTT. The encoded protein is CASSQDRESSPLHF.

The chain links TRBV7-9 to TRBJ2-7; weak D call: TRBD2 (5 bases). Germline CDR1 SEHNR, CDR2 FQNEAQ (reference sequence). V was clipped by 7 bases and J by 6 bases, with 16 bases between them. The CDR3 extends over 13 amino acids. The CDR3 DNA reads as TGTGCCAGCACCCCAGACCGGACTGGCGAGCAGTACTTC. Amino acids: CASTPDRTGEQYF.

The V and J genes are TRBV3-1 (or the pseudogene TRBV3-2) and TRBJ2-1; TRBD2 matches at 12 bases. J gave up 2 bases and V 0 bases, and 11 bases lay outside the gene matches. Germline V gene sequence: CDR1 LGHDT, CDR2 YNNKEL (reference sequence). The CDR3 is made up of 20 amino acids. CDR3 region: CASSQEGLAGGPGAYNEQFF. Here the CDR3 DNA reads TGTGCCAGCAGCCAAGAAGGCCTAGCGGGAGGGCCTGGCGCCTACAATGAGCAGTTCTTC.

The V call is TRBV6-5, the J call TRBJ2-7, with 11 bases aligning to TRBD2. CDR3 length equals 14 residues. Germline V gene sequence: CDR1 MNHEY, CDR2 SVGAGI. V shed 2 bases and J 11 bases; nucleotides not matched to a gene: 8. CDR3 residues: CASSYRVAGGREYF. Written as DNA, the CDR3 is TGTGCCAGCAGTTACAGGGTAGCGGGAGGGCGGGAGTACTTC.